The 30 T cell receptor beta chains given below trace back to one sample, sequenced in a study of blood T cell repertoires in COVID-19. Profiled with immunoSEQ multiplex PCR; TCRdb holds only in-frame clones, not every one. The table includes fewer than 500,000 clones, 80% to 90% detected once. The sequencing input was peripheral blood. These receptor sequences come from a woman aged 25-40 years with acute or convalescent COVID-19.

The rearrangement links TRBV5-1 to TRBJ1-1; no clear D. Germline CDR1 is SGHRS and CDR2 is YFSETQ. This CDR3 spans 14 amino acids. The germline V and J ends were trimmed by 4 bases and 5 bases, with 15 bases remaining between them. CDR3 region: CASSLDPGGTEAFF. The CDR3, as DNA: TGCGCCAGCAGCCTTGACCCAGGAGGGACTGAAGCTTTCTTT.

The chain carries TRBV28 and TRBJ2-7; TRBD1 matches 10 bases. CDR3 size: 15 residues. CDR1 MDHEN and CDR2 SYDVKM come from the germline V gene. The V segment lost 4 bases and the J segment 2 bases; nucleotides outside the gene matches: 5. CDR3 region: CASSSAGTGAYEQYF. CDR3 nucleotides: TGTGCCAGCAGTTCAGCCGGGACAGGGGCCTACGAGCAGTACTTC.

The genes are TRBV2 and TRBJ2-5, with 10 bases identical to TRBD1. The CDR3 is 15 residues long. CDR1 is SNHLY and CDR2 is FYNNEI in the germline V gene. Losses at the gene ends were 5 bases for V and 4 bases for J; bases not matched to a gene: 7. The CDR3 is CASSKGTGDVETQYF. The CDR3 DNA reads TGTGCCAGCAGTAAAGGGACAGGGGATGTAGAGACCCAGTACTTC.

V and J are TRBV7-9 and TRBJ2-7, with D hard to call. Trimming stripped 3 bases from V and 2 bases from J, with 8 bases between. The length of the CDR3 is 13 residues. Looked up from germline, CDR1 is SEHNR and CDR2 is FQNEAQ (reference sequence). The CDR3 reads CASSFTETYEQYF. The DNA for the CDR3 is TGTGCCAGCAGCTTTACAGAAACCTACGAGCAGTACTTC.

The rearrangement links TRBV7-9 to TRBJ2-3; D might be TRBD2 (6 bases). Germline assignment: CDR1 SEHNR and CDR2 FQNEAQ (reference sequence). This CDR3 has 17 residues. Trimming removed 5 bases at V and 3 bases at J, with 21 bases between. CDR3 sequence reads: CASSLEQAYGGTDTQYF. The CDR3 DNA sequence: TGTGCCAGCAGCCTAGAACAGGCCTACGGGGGAACAGATACGCAGTATTTT.

The chain links TRBV4-1 to TRBJ2-7, with 9 positions matching TRBD1. The CDR3 length is 16 residues. Trimming removed 1 base from V and 4 bases from J; junction bases left unmatched: 8. The germline gives CDR1 MGHRA, CDR2 YSYEKL. In DNA form, the CDR3 reads TGCGCCAGCAGCCAAGTCTTCGGGACAGGGTTTTACGAGCAGTACTTC. As protein: CASSQVFGTGFYEQYF.

This clone has only one observation. The V and J genes are TRBV19 and TRBJ2-3, with a weak D call TRBD1 (5 bases). The CDR3 spans 14 residues. Germline lookup yields CDR1 LNHDA and CDR2 SQIVND (reference sequence). The V end lost 4 bases, the J end lost 6 bases, and 14 bases lay between the germline ends. The CDR3: CASSRGRYGDTQYF. CDR3 nucleotide sequence: TGTGCCAGTAGTAGGGGCCGCTATGGGGATACGCAGTATTTT.

This clone was observed many times. The chain employs TRBV19 and TRBJ1-4; a possible D gene is TRBD1 (5 bases). The CDR3 is 15 residues long. The V gene's germline CDR1 is LNHDA and CDR2 SQIVND (reference sequence). The V and J ends lost 5 bases and 0 bases respectively, with 10 bases between them. The CDR3: CASSFDSSTNEKLFF. The CDR3 DNA reads TGTGCCAGTAGTTTTGACAGTTCAACTAATGAAAAACTGTTTTTT.

This chain joins TRBV28 and TRBJ1-2; TRBD1 aligns across 7 bases. J lost 8 bases, V lost 3 bases, and 6 bases had no gene match. Germline V lookup: CDR1 MDHEN, CDR2 SYDVKM. The CDR3 totals 13 residues. The CDR3 reads CASSLTAGGGYTF. In DNA, the CDR3 is TGTGCCAGCAGTTTGACCGCAGGGGGAGGCTACACCTTC.

This chain connects TRBV29-1 to TRBJ2-2; a weak D match, TRBD1 (6 bases). V dropped 6 bases and J dropped 4 bases, with 9 bases sitting between them. CDR1 is SQVTM, CDR2 ANQGSEA, per germline. CDR3 length equals 12 residues. CDR3 amino acids: CSVTGRTGELFF. The CDR3 DNA sequence: TGCAGCGTAACAGGGCGCACCGGGGAGCTGTTTTTT.

This clone was seen once. This rearrangement joins TRBV5-4 to TRBJ1-2, with a weak D call TRBD1 (5 bases). Trimming shortened V by 0 bases and J by 5 bases, and 8 bases separated the two germline ends. Germline lookup yields CDR1 SGHNT and CDR2 YYREEE (reference sequence). The CDR3 is 13 amino acids. CDR3: CASSLGTGYGYTF. For the CDR3, the DNA is TGTGCCAGCAGCTTGGGTACAGGTTATGGCTACACCTTC.

The J gene is TRBJ1-1, the V gene TRBV27, with TRBD1 matching over 9 bases. This CDR3 contains 13 residues. The V and J ends lost 3 bases and 4 bases, in that order; junction bases with no gene match: 0. Germline values: CDR1 MNHEY, CDR2 SMNVEV (reference sequence). CDR3 loop: CASSLDRGTEAFF. CDR3 in DNA: TGTGCCAGCAGTTTGGACAGGGGCACTGAAGCTTTCTTT.

This clone was observed a single time. The V call is TRBV6-5, the J call TRBJ1-2, with 9 nucleotides matching TRBD1. V trimming: 4 bases; J trimming: 8 bases; junction bases outside the gene matches: 2. The germline CDR1 and CDR2 sequences are MNHEY and SVGAGI. The CDR3 is 12 amino acids. CDR3 sequence reads: CASSWTGEGYTF. For the CDR3, the DNA is TGTGCCAGCAGTTGGACAGGGGAAGGCTACACCTTC.

This clone has just one count. This chain uses TRBV5-6 with TRBJ2-5, with 11 bases fitting TRBD2. The J segment lost 3 bases and the V segment lost 4 bases, leaving 8 bases of the junction unmatched. Germline CDR1 is SGHDT and CDR2 is YYEEEE. The CDR3 contains 16 residues. The CDR3: CASSLRTSGREETQYF. The CDR3 DNA sequence: TGTGCCAGCAGCCTCCGGACTAGCGGGCGAGAAGAGACCCAGTACTTC. Full variable domain (rest looked up from reference TRBV5-6 and TRBJ2-5): DAGVTQSPTHLIKTRGQQVTLRCSPKSGHDTVSWYQQALGQGPQFIFQYYEEEERQRGNFPDRFSGHQFPNYSSELNVNALLLGDSALYLCASSLRTSGREETQYFGPGTRLLVL.

This chain joins TRBV12-3 or TRBV12-4 and TRBJ1-6, with D unclear. There are 12 residues in the CDR3. Trimming took 3 bases from V and 7 from J, leaving 4 bases between them. The CDR3 is CASSLRNSPLHF. Written as DNA, the CDR3 is TGTGCCAGCAGTTTGAGGAATTCACCCCTCCACTTT.

In this sample, this clone turned up a few times. Other DNA sequences in this sample translate to the same CDR3. V gene TRBV20-1 combines with J gene TRBJ2-3; 8 nucleotides match TRBD2. J gave up 0 bases and V 3 bases, and 14 bases lay outside the gene matches. The CDR3 has 18 residues. Germline V gene data show CDR1 as DFQATT and CDR2 as SNEGSKA (reference sequence). CDR3 protein: CSASDGAGGRGSTDTQYF. In DNA form, the CDR3 reads TGCAGTGCTAGTGACGGGGCGGGGGGACGTGGGAGCACAGATACGCAGTATTTT.

This rearrangement joins TRBV18 to TRBJ2-3; 7 bases are a match to TRBD2. Germline lookup yields CDR1 KGHSH and CDR2 LQKENI. The CDR3 length is 17 residues. Losses at the gene ends were 1 base for V and 2 bases for J; bases not matched to a gene: 9. The CDR3 loop reads CASSPRLDGGTTDTQYF. CDR3 nucleotide sequence: TGTGCCAGCTCACCACGGCTGGACGGGGGGACCACAGATACGCAGTATTTT.

The chain uses TRBV4-1 and TRBJ2-5, with 9 bases matching TRBD1. Germline CDR1 MGHRA, CDR2 YSYEKL. The CDR3 runs to 18 residues. V trimming: 3 bases; J trimming: 5 bases; junction bases outside the gene matches: 16. CDR3 sequence (DNA): TGCGCCAGCAGCCAGCTTTTACTACGGACAGGGGAGGGGGAGACCCAGTACTTC. Its translation: CASSQLLLRTGEGETQYF.

V and J are TRBV2 and TRBJ1-2; D might be TRBD1 (5 bases). This CDR3 contains 12 residues. The germline V gene encodes CDR1 SNHLY and CDR2 FYNNEI. With 3 bases removed from V and 3 bases from J, the gap between germline ends came to 5 bases. The CDR3 is CASSDRDYGYTF. The CDR3, as DNA: TGTGCCAGCAGTGACAGGGACTATGGCTACACCTTC.

This chain uses TRBV7-3 with TRBJ1-2, with 8 positions matching TRBD1. The CDR3 covers 15 residues. Germline V CDR1 and CDR2: SGHTA, FQGTGA. V dropped 5 bases and J dropped 8; count of bases not matched to a gene: 13. CDR3 loop: CASSQGQGEGEGYTF. CDR3 coding DNA: TGTGCCAGCAGCCAAGGACAGGGAGAGGGTGAGGGCTACACCTTC.

The chain joins TRBV19 to TRBJ2-1; the match to TRBD1 covers 9 bases. Germline trimming cut 10 bases from V and 3 bases from J; bases unmatched to any gene: 10. Per germline, CDR1 LNHDA and CDR2 SQIVND (reference sequence). The length of the CDR3 is 15 residues. DNA for the CDR3: TGTGCCACCACCCCTGGACAGGGGTACTACAATGAGCAGTTCTTC. It codes for CATTPGQGYYNEQFF.

The chain couples TRBV11-2 to TRBJ2-7; weak D call: TRBD1 (6 bases). Trimming took off 5 bases at V and 3 bases at J, with 14 bases between the two ends. Germline CDR1 is SGHAT and CDR2 is FQNNGV. The CDR3 is 14 residues long. CDR3 coding DNA: TGTGCCAGCAGCAAAGGGACACTGGTCTACGAGCAGTACTTC. Translating gives CASSKGTLVYEQYF.

This chain uses TRBV19 with TRBJ1-5; D gene uncertain. The CDR3 length is 13 residues. V gave up 5 bases and J gave up 2 bases, with 7 bases separating them. CDR1 and CDR2 from the germline V gene are LNHDA and SQIVND (reference sequence). In DNA form, the CDR3 reads TGTGCCAGTAGTGTACGGGGCAATCAGCCCCAGCATTTT. Its translation is CASSVRGNQPQHF.

J is TRBJ2-7 and V is TRBV11-2; 8 bases agree with TRBD1. With V trimmed by 5 bases and J by 3 bases, 6 bases remained unmatched. The germline V gene has CDR1 SGHAT and CDR2 FQNNGV. This CDR3 is 14 amino acids long. The CDR3 loop is CASSPGQGFYEQYF. For the CDR3, the DNA is TGTGCCAGCAGCCCAGGACAGGGTTTCTACGAGCAGTACTTC. Full variable domain (missing parts from reference TRBV11-2 and TRBJ2-7): EAGVAQSPRYKIIEKRQSVAFWCNPISGHATLYWYQQILGQGPKLLIQFQNNGVVDDSQLPKDRFSAERLKGVDSTLKIQPAKLEDSAVYLCASSPGQGFYEQYFGPGTRLTVT.

Points on this clone: Other DNA sequences from this sample encode an identical CDR3 as well. The chain employs TRBV24-1 and TRBJ2-5; unclear D gene. CDR3 length: 12 residues. V was shortened by 1 base and J by 5 bases, with 4 bases between the two germline ends. Germline V gives CDR1 KGHDR, CDR2 SFDVKD. CDR3 nucleotides: TGTGCCACCAGTGATTTACGGGAGACCCAGTACTTC. The encoded protein is CATSDLRETQYF.

The gene calls are TRBV12-5 and TRBJ1-5, with D maybe TRBD1 (5 bases). This CDR3 has 21 residues. Germline assignment: CDR1 LGHNT and CDR2 FRNRAP. The ends were cut back, 1 base at V and 0 bases at J, with 25 bases in the middle. CDR3 DNA sequence: TGTGCTAGTGGTTTGGCCAAAACCCAGGGTCCCGAAAGTTATAGCAATCAGCCCCAGCATTTT. Protein: CASGLAKTQGPESYSNQPQHF.

The J gene is TRBJ2-7, the V gene TRBV27, with 9 positions matching TRBD1. The CDR3 is 15 residues long. V was pared by 8 bases and J by 5 bases, with 13 bases of the junction left unmatched. Germline V gives CDR1 MNHEY, CDR2 SMNVEV (reference sequence). The CDR3: CASWSFGTGRNEQYF. In DNA, the CDR3 is TGTGCCAGCTGGAGTTTTGGGACAGGGCGGAACGAGCAGTACTTC.

The sample holds a few counts of this clone. J is TRBJ2-3 and V is TRBV7-9; 8 bases are a match to TRBD2. Looked up from germline, CDR1 is SEHNR and CDR2 is FQNEAQ (reference sequence). The CDR3 runs to 15 residues. J gave up 0 bases and V 7 bases, and 6 bases lay outside the gene matches. DNA of the CDR3: TGTGCCAGCACCTTGGTAGCGGGGAGCACAGATACGCAGTATTTT. It encodes CASTLVAGSTDTQYF.

The chain is built from TRBV10-3 and TRBJ2-3; D call uncertain. Looked up from germline, CDR1 is ENHRY and CDR2 is SYGVKD. The CDR3 is 19 residues long. Trimming took off 5 bases at V and 1 base at J, with 25 bases between the two ends. The CDR3 loop is CAISPFWASPLTRTDTQYF. CDR3 coding DNA: TGTGCCATCAGTCCTTTCTGGGCCTCACCCCTCACCCGCACAGATACGCAGTATTTT.

The rearrangement links TRBV29-1 to TRBJ2-7, with a tentative D call TRBD1 (5 bases). The CDR3 consists of 14 residues. The germline gives CDR1 SQVTM, CDR2 ANQGSEA. The V and J ends lost 1 base and 0 bases respectively, with 10 bases between them. CDR3 sequence: CSVEGTGRSYEQYF. The CDR3 nucleotides read TGCAGCGTTGAAGGTACAGGTCGCTCCTACGAGCAGTACTTC.